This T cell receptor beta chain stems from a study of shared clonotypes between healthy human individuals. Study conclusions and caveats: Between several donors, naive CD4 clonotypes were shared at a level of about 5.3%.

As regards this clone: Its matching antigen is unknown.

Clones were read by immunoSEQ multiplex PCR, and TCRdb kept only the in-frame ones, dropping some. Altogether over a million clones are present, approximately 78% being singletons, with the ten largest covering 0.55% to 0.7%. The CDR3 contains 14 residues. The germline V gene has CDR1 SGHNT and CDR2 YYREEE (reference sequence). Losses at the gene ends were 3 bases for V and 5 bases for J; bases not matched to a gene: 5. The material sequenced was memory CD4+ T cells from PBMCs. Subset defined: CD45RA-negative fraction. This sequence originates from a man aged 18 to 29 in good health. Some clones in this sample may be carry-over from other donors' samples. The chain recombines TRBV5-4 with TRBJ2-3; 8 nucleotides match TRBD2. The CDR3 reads CASSSPLAGDTQYF. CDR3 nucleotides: TGTGCCAGCAGCTCCCCCCTAGCGGGAGATACGCAGTATTTT.